This T cell receptor beta chain emerged from a study of CXCR3-negative and CXCR3-positive naive CD8 T cells. General study results and limits: Naive subsets displayed similar surface CD5, and TCR strength was inferred from TRB CDR3 properties. Naive cells with CXCR3 showed TRB CDR3s that were more hydrophobic than those in CXCR3-negative naive cells. Similarly elevated diversity marked both naive subsets, with memory CD8+ cells showing far lower diversity.

Researchers prepared the TRB cDNA libraries using 5' RACE with UMI labels. TCRdb re-called the 5' RACE reads; every CDR3 protein appears as one record, without DNA. The repertoire table contains 70,000 to 95,000 distinct CDR3 sequences. Among CD8+ T cells, naive ones were CD45RO-CCR7+CD27+CD95-. Notes on this clonotype: Antigen specificity is unknown.

The sequence was obtained from a human donor in good health. Some clones in this sample may be carry-over from other donors' samples. Sequenced input: naive CXCR3- CD8+ T cells from blood. Specified subset: CD45RO-CCR7+CD27+CD95- naive CD8+ T cells lacking CXCR3 (TNR3-).

The CDR3 here is CASSLRVKGTQYF. The genes are TRBV13 and TRBJ2-5. The CDR3 length is 13 residues. The germline gives CDR1 PRHDT, CDR2 FYEKMQ (reference sequence).